This TCR beta chain originates from a study of blood T cell repertoires in COVID-19. Generated by immunoSEQ multiplex PCR, the TCRdb table keeps only in-frame clones and is missing some. The table lists 350,000 or so clones, about 92% of them singletons. Per the germline V gene, CDR1 is SEHNR and CDR2 is FQNEAQ (reference sequence). V trimming: 2 bases; J trimming: 9 bases; junction bases outside the gene matches: 17. The CDR3 has 18 residues. The chain employs TRBV7-9 and TRBJ2-1; 9 nucleotides agree with TRBD2. The sequence was collected from a woman aged 25-40 years who had recovered from COVID-19. The sample was PBMCs or T cells enriched from blood (not recorded which). CDR3 DNA: TGTGCCAGCAGCTTAAAAGGCCGGGGGCTAGCGGGGAAGGCTGAGCAGTTCTTC. Its translation: CASSLKGRGLAGKAEQFF.